This record looks at one T cell receptor (beta chain) sequence and its context. The assay was immunoSEQ multiplex PCR, and TCRdb's table has in-frame clones only and misses some. Of some 1 million clones detected, roughly 80% appear once; the ten largest clones hold about 1.4%. Trimming pared 7 bases from V and 4 bases from J, leaving 11 bases between. This CDR3 spans 14 amino acids. The germline CDR1 and CDR2 sequences are MNHEY and SMNVEV (reference sequence). This entry belongs to a study of shared clonotypes between healthy human individuals. The chain uses TRBV27 and TRBJ1-6; the D gene is possibly TRBD1 (5 bases). Sequenced sample: memory CD4+ T cells sorted from blood. Subset specified: CD45RA-negative fraction. The source is a man aged 18 to 29 in good health. The CDR3 DNA follows: TGTGCCAGCACCTTAGGACATTATAATTCACCCCTCCACTTT. Amino acid sequence: CASTLGHYNSPLHF.